The subject of this entry is one T cell receptor (beta chain). Clones were read by immunoSEQ multiplex PCR, and TCRdb kept only the in-frame ones, dropping some. Among roughly 100,000 clones listed, around 90% were seen once. This sample was taken from a study of blood T cell repertoires in COVID-19. Germline V gives CDR1 SGHRS, CDR2 YFSETQ. Losses at the gene ends were 5 bases for V and 4 bases for J; bases not matched to a gene: 10. The CDR3 is 15 amino acids. The specimen was peripheral blood. The chain links TRBV5-1 to TRBJ1-2; 8 bases match TRBD1. This receptor was identified in an older woman with acute or convalescent COVID-19. The CDR3 loop reads CASSPRTGSGYGYTF. Here the CDR3 DNA reads TGCGCCAGCAGTCCGAGGACAGGGTCAGGCTATGGCTACACCTTC. The whole variable domain, remainder taken from reference TRBV5-1 and TRBJ1-2, is KAGVTQTPRYLIKTRGQQVTLSCSPISGHRSVSWYQQTPGQGLQFLFEYFSETQRNKGNFPGRFSGRQFSNSRSEMNVSTLELGDSALYLCASSPRTGSGYGYTFGSGTRLTVV.